Listed here is a single TCR beta chain. Its target is not known. This specimen belongs to a study of PD-1 blockade in classical Hodgkin lymphoma. Regarding the study as a whole: Newly diagnosed patients were reported to exhibit reduced baseline TCR diversity relative to healthy donors. Complete responders possessed baseline diversity comparable to newly diagnosed patients.

The data were produced by immunoSEQ multiplex PCR, yet TCRdb's version contains in-frame clones alone and is incomplete. The sample includes tens of thousands of clones, roughly 73% of them seen just once. Time point here: cycle 4 day 1 (C4D1), after more than 5 weeks of nivolumab. After autologous stem cell transplantation all patients relapsed, and prior brentuximab vedotin exposure differed between cohorts. The CDR3 loop spans 15 amino acids. Trimming at V came to 4 bases and at J to 2 bases, leaving 5 bases not matched to a gene. Germline V gene lookup returns CDR1 SGHRS and CDR2 YFSETQ. Here the sequenced sample was peripheral blood mononuclear cells (PBMCs), taken before the fourth cycle of nivolumab. This receptor was obtained from a human donor with classical Hodgkin lymphoma. This chain connects TRBV5-1 to TRBJ2-3, with 9 bases identical to TRBD2. The CDR3 loop is CASSRGGETTDTQYF. In DNA form, the CDR3 reads TGCGCCAGCAGCCGCGGGGGGGAGACCACAGATACGCAGTATTTT.